These 26 T cell receptor beta chains originate from one sample sequenced in a study of blood T cell repertoires in COVID-19. Profiled with immunoSEQ multiplex PCR; TCRdb holds only in-frame clones, not every one. This sample has approximately 78,000 clones; 70% to 90% occur once, and the top ten carry 15% to 20%. The sample was peripheral blood. These receptors came from a woman older than 75 with acute or convalescent COVID-19.

The chain employs TRBV30 and TRBJ2-3, with 9 bases identical to TRBD2. CDR3 size: 16 residues. V lost 3 bases to trimming and J lost 8 bases; unmatched junction nucleotides: 15. Germline lookup yields CDR1 GTSNPN and CDR2 SVGIG (reference sequence). CDR3 DNA: TGTGCCTGGAGCAAATTGGGGGCGGGAGGGCCCGGTACGCAGTATTTT. Protein product: CAWSKLGAGGPGTQYF.

This clone was counted between two and nine times. The chain is built from TRBV6-4 and TRBJ1-6, with D perhaps TRBD1 (5 bases). Between the trimmed V and J ends, which lost 0 bases and 5 bases, there was a span of 11 bases. This CDR3 spans 16 amino acids. The germline CDR1 and CDR2 sequences are MRHNA and SNTAGT. CDR3 loop: CASSDSAGDNNSPLHF. Written as DNA, the CDR3 is TGTGCCAGCAGTGACTCGGCGGGGGATAATAATTCACCCCTCCACTTT.

The rearrangement uses TRBV7-8 and TRBJ1-5, with D perhaps matching TRBD1 (5 bases). The V gene's germline CDR1 is SGHVS and CDR2 FQNEAQ. Deletions cut 1 base from V and 5 bases from J, with 12 bases between. The CDR3 sequence is 15 residues long. The CDR3 DNA is TGTGCCAGCAGCTTAGGCCCAGGGTCCCATCAGCCCCAGCATTTT. Translation gives CASSLGPGSHQPQHF. The variable domain in full, completed from reference TRBV7-8 and TRBJ1-5, reads GAGVSQSPRYKVAKRGQDVALRCDPISGHVSLFWYQQALGQGPEFLTYFQNEAQLDKSGLPSDRFFAERPEGSVSTLKIQRTQQEDSAVYLCASSLGPGSHQPQHFGDGTRLSIL.

The V gene is TRBV9, the J gene TRBJ1-1; the D is unclear. CDR3 length: 14 residues. In germline, CDR1 is SGDLS, CDR2 YYNGEE. Trimming took 1 base from V and 1 from J, leaving 8 bases between them. The CDR3: CASSVSQENTEAFF. In DNA, the CDR3 is TGTGCCAGCAGCGTATCCCAGGAGAACACTGAAGCTTTCTTT. Variable domain in full (rest from reference TRBV9 and TRBJ1-1): DSGVTQTPKHLITATGQRVTLRCSPRSGDLSVYWYQQSLDQGLQFLIQYYNGEERAKGNILERFSAQQFPDLHSELNLSSLELGDSALYFCASSVSQENTEAFFGQGTRLTVV.

The rearrangement uses TRBV18 and TRBJ1-3; maybe TRBD1 (5 bases). V gave up 2 bases and J gave up 0 bases, with 14 bases separating them. CDR1 and CDR2 (germline): KGHSH, LQKENI. The CDR3 runs 17 residues. The CDR3 region is CASSPYSTGNSGNTIYF. Written as DNA, the CDR3 is TGTGCCAGCTCACCATATTCAACAGGAAACTCTGGAAACACCATATATTTT.

This rearrangement joins TRBV3-1 (or the pseudogene TRBV3-2) to TRBJ1-5; the D gene is possibly TRBD1 (5 bases). This CDR3 spans 14 amino acids. CDR1 is LGHDT, CDR2 YNNKEL, per germline (reference sequence). Trimming cost V 1 base and J 6 bases, with 10 bases left between them. The DNA of the CDR3 is TGTGCCAGCAGCCAAGGCACCACAGGTCAGCCCCAGCATTTT. This codes for CASSQGTTGQPQHF.

V gene TRBV9 combines with J gene TRBJ2-5, with a possible D match to TRBD2 (6 bases). Trimming took 3 bases from V and 5 from J, leaving 14 bases between them. The CDR3 loop spans 14 amino acids. Germline V lookup: CDR1 SGDLS, CDR2 YYNGEE. For the CDR3, the DNA is TGTGCCAGCAGCGCCCCCGGGGGTTGGGAGACCCAGTACTTC. Protein sequence: CASSAPGGWETQYF. Looking up the rest from reference TRBV9 and TRBJ2-5 gives the full variable domain: DSGVTQTPKHLITATGQRVTLRCSPRSGDLSVYWYQQSLDQGLQFLIQYYNGEERAKGNILERFSAQQFPDLHSELNLSSLELGDSALYFCASSAPGGWETQYFGPGTRLLVL.

The gene calls are TRBV11-3 and TRBJ2-3; weak D call: TRBD2 (5 bases). CDR1 is SGHNT and CDR2 is YENEEA in the germline V gene. The CDR3 contains 15 residues. The V end lost 4 bases, the J end lost 1 base, and 12 bases lay between the germline ends. The CDR3 region is CASSSPQAGTDTQYF. CDR3 coding DNA: TGTGCCAGCAGCTCCCCACAAGCGGGCACAGATACGCAGTATTTT.

The chain recombines TRBV5-1 with TRBJ1-2, with D maybe TRBD1 (6 bases). The length of the CDR3 is 13 residues. V was trimmed by 2 bases and J by 4 bases, leaving 9 bases between them. CDR1 and CDR2 (germline): SGHRS, YFSETQ. The CDR3 region is CASSLTDSYGYTF. The CDR3 nucleotides are TGCGCCAGCAGCTTAACGGACAGCTATGGCTACACCTTC.

The chain is built from TRBV5-1 and TRBJ2-5; TRBD1 aligns across 7 bases. The CDR3 sequence is 13 residues long. Trimming removed 3 bases from V and 8 bases from J; junction bases left unmatched: 7. Per germline, CDR1 SGHRS and CDR2 YFSETQ. CDR3 sequence (DNA): TGCGCCAGCAGCTCAGGGGACAGTGGTACCCAGTACTTC. It is translated as CASSSGDSGTQYF.

The CDR3 spells CASSTGLAASSYNEQFF. CDR3 in DNA: TGCGCCAGCAGCACGGGACTAGCGGCGAGCTCCTACAATGAGCAGTTCTTC. The chain has TRBV5-1 and TRBJ2-1, with 11 bases that match TRBD2. From germline, CDR1 is SGHRS and CDR2 YFSETQ. This CDR3 is built from 17 residues. J lost 0 bases, V lost 4 bases, and 6 bases had no gene match.

The chain recombines TRBV7-9 with TRBJ2-1; 9 bases agree with TRBD2. CDR1 is SEHNR and CDR2 is FQNEAQ in the germline V gene (reference sequence). Trimming took 3 bases from V and 9 from J; bases not matched to a gene: 3. The CDR3 contains 13 residues. CDR3 region: CASSFGTSSEQFF. The CDR3 coding sequence is TGTGCCAGCAGCTTCGGGACTAGCTCTGAGCAGTTCTTC.

The chain joins TRBV2 to TRBJ1-2, with D uncertain. The CDR3 is made up of 14 amino acids. Germline V gives CDR1 SNHLY, CDR2 FYNNEI. Trimming removed 1 base at V and 0 bases at J, with 6 bases between. As DNA, the CDR3 is TGTGCCAGCAGTGAAGAGGGAGCTAACTATGGCTACACCTTC. It yields the protein CASSEEGANYGYTF.

V and J are TRBV7-9 and TRBJ2-1; 13 bases agree with TRBD2. With V trimmed by 5 bases and J by 8 bases, 9 bases remained unmatched. The CDR3 has 16 residues. The germline V gene encodes CDR1 SEHNR and CDR2 FQNEAQ (reference sequence). The CDR3 reads CASSRPGLAGLDEQFF. Written as DNA, the CDR3 is TGTGCCAGCAGCCGACCGGGACTAGCGGGACTTGATGAGCAGTTCTTC. Full variable domain (remainder filled in from reference TRBV7-9 and TRBJ2-1): DTGVSQNPRHKITKRGQNVTFRCDPISEHNRLYWYRQTLGQGPEFLTYFQNEAQLEKSRLLSDRFSAERPKGSFSTLEIQRTEQGDSAMYLCASSRPGLAGLDEQFFGPGTRLTVL.

This clone was counted at least ten times. For the CDR3, the DNA is TGTGCCACCTCCAGGACTACCTACAATGAGCAGTTCTTC. As protein: CATSRTTYNEQFF. The rearrangement links TRBV24-1 to TRBJ2-1; D perhaps matches TRBD2 (6 bases). CDR1 KGHDR and CDR2 SFDVKD come from the germline V gene. The CDR3 totals 13 residues. V dropped 9 bases and J dropped 2 bases, with 10 bases sitting between them.

V gene TRBV4-1 combines with J gene TRBJ2-1; TRBD1 agrees at 7 bases. Germline V CDR1 and CDR2: MGHRA, YSYEKL. This CDR3 region has 13 residues. V dropped 5 bases and J dropped 6; count of bases not matched to a gene: 4. The CDR3, as DNA: TGCGCCAGCAGCTACCCAGGGGGCAATGAGCAGTTCTTC. It codes for CASSYPGGNEQFF.

This clone has a handful of counts. The rearrangement links TRBV6-6 to TRBJ1-2; 9 nucleotides match TRBD1. Germline CDR1 and CDR2: MNHNY and SVGAGI (reference sequence). Trimming cost V 4 bases and J 8 bases; bases outside gene matches: 5. CDR3 length equals 13 residues. The CDR3 nucleotides are TGTGCCAGCAGTTTTACAGGGGGCATAGGCTACACCTTC. This translates into CASSFTGGIGYTF.

This clone was recorded once. The chain recombines TRBV15 with TRBJ2-1, with TRBD2 matching over 8 bases. The CDR3 runs 14 residues. CDR1 and CDR2 from the germline V gene are LNHNV and YYDKDF (reference sequence). V lost 3 bases and J lost 8; bases outside the gene matches: 6. CDR3 in amino acids: CATSRDRRGDEQFF. CDR3 nucleotides: TGTGCCACCAGCAGGGACCGGCGGGGGGATGAGCAGTTCTTC. The entire variable domain, with the rest obtained from reference TRBV15 and TRBJ2-1, is as follows: DAMVIQNPRYQVTQFGKPVTLSCSQTLNHNVMYWYQQKSSQAPKLLFHYYDKDFNNEADTPDNFQSRRPNTSFCFLDIRSPGLGDTAMYLCATSRDRRGDEQFFGPGTRLTVL.

The chain has TRBV27 and TRBJ1-1; D is undetermined. V dropped 1 base and J dropped 3 bases, with 12 bases sitting between them. Germline-derived CDR1 and CDR2 are MNHEY and SMNVEV (reference sequence). This CDR3 has 15 amino acids. CDR3 nucleotide sequence: TGTGCCAGCAGTTTATGGGCGGGGTCGGACACTGAAGCTTTCTTT. It specifies CASSLWAGSDTEAFF.

The rearrangement uses TRBV1 and TRBJ2-2; the listed D gene, TRBD1, was not tested against the DNA. TRBV1 is a pseudogene. The CDR3 sequence is 17 residues long. The DNA of the CDR3 is TGCACCAGCAGCCAAGACGAAAGGCGACAGAACACCGGGGAGCTGTTTTTT. It is translated as CTSSQDERRQNTGELFF.

The rearrangement joins TRBV15 to TRBJ1-2; D remains ambiguous. CDR3 length: 12 residues. CDR1 is LNHNV and CDR2 is YYDKDF in the germline V gene (reference sequence). Deletions cut 1 base from V and 8 bases from J, with 8 bases between. CDR3 loop: CATSRGEAGYTF. The CDR3 DNA is TGTGCCACCAGCAGAGGCGAGGCCGGCTACACCTTC.

This chain connects TRBV6-5 to TRBJ1-2; D gene uncertain. Germline lookup yields CDR1 MNHEY and CDR2 SVGAGI. The V end was cut by 7 bases, the J end by 4 bases, with 13 bases between. The CDR3 is 13 residues long. The CDR3 region is CASKDGTGYGYTF. The CDR3 DNA follows: TGTGCCAGCAAAGACGGCACGGGCTATGGCTACACCTTC.

The genes are TRBV29-1 and TRBJ2-5, with unresolved D. Germline loops: CDR1 SQVTM, CDR2 ANQGSEA. The V gene lost 6 bases and the J gene lost 1 base, with 9 bases spanning the gap. The CDR3 covers 12 residues. The DNA for the CDR3 is TGCAGCGTCTATTACAGCCAAGAGACCCAGTACTTC. Its translation: CSVYYSQETQYF.

The chain recombines TRBV29-1 with TRBJ2-5; D ambiguous. V lost 3 bases and J 2 bases, leaving 10 bases between the germline ends. The CDR3 is 13 amino acids. Germline CDR1 is SQVTM and CDR2 is ANQGSEA. CDR3 amino acids: CSVDVRSQETQYF. In DNA form, the CDR3 reads TGCAGCGTTGACGTGCGTTCGCAAGAGACCCAGTACTTC.

V and J are TRBV4-1 and TRBJ1-3; 8 nucleotides match TRBD1. This CDR3 has 20 amino acids. Looked up from germline, CDR1 is MGHRA and CDR2 is YSYEKL. J lost 0 bases, V lost 0 bases, and 13 bases had no gene match. The CDR3 is CASSQEGQGARFDSGNTIYF. CDR3 sequence (DNA): TGCGCCAGCAGCCAAGAGGGCCAGGGGGCGAGGTTTGACTCTGGAAACACCATATATTTT.

V usage is TRBV2 and J usage is TRBJ2-7, with a possible D match to TRBD2 (6 bases). Germline loops: CDR1 SNHLY, CDR2 FYNNEI. The V end was cut by 5 bases, the J end by 2 bases, with 13 bases between. CDR3 length equals 14 residues. The CDR3 nucleotides are TGTGCCAGCAGTAGGGACTTCTCGGCCTACGAGCAGTACTTC. Its protein product is CASSRDFSAYEQYF.